Included here is one TCR beta chain sequence, with context. Its specificity is not known. Germline V gene sequence: CDR1 SGHAT, CDR2 FQNNGV. The CDR3 spans 15 residues. V was cut by 4 bases and J by 1 base, with 13 bases left in between. The protocol was immunoSEQ multiplex PCR, while the TCRdb copy is restricted to in-frame clones and leaves out a portion. The repertoire includes about 110,000 clones, around 94% of them detected once, and 2% to 2.5% sits in the top ten. The sample belongs to a study of T cell responses to AZD1222 COVID-19 vaccine. Study results and caveats: Spike-specific TCR depth and breadth grew after two AZD1222 doses. Only a handful of AZD1222 recipients, several in all, had baseline seropositivity. Sampled repertoires all dated from after the peak T cell response.

The specimen was peripheral blood, collected on day 0 of AZD1222 vaccination. The chain links TRBV11-2 to TRBJ2-5; the D gene is possibly TRBD2 (6 bases). The receptor comes from an adult in good health. Here the CDR3 DNA reads TGTGCCAGCAGCTACGATCGCGGGATCCAAGAGACCCAGTACTTC. This codes for CASSYDRGIQETQYF.